Listed here are 32 T cell receptor beta chains from one sample, sequenced in a study of cytomegalovirus exposure and HLA in healthy donors. Measured with immunoSEQ multiplex PCR; TCRdb has only the in-frame clones, and not every one. Seen here are about 140,000 clones, around 88% observed once, and the top ten hold 6.5% to 8.5%. The sequencing sample was made of PBMCs. The receptor set was obtained from a woman between 18 and 29 years old in good health and CMV-seropositive.

Relative to its sample, this clone is medium-sized. The gene calls are TRBV6-1 and TRBJ1-6; 9 bases are shared with TRBD1. Germline V CDR1 and CDR2: MNHNS, SASEGT. The CDR3 is 15 residues long. The J segment lost 9 bases and the V segment lost 4 bases, leaving 7 bases of the junction unmatched. Here the CDR3 reads CASSGPGQGFSPLHF. The CDR3 region has the DNA TGTGCCAGCAGTGGCCCGGGACAGGGTTTTTCACCCCTCCACTTT.

The chain couples TRBV19 to TRBJ2-7; TRBD1 agrees at 12 bases. CDR3 length: 14 amino acids. Trimming removed 6 bases from V and 6 bases from J; junction bases left unmatched: 6. Germline V gene lookup returns CDR1 LNHDA and CDR2 SQIVND (reference sequence). The CDR3 here is CASRGQGAQREQYF. CDR3 coding DNA: TGTGCCAGTAGGGGACAGGGGGCCCAACGCGAGCAGTACTTC.

This chain joins TRBV5-1 and TRBJ2-6; 9 bases fit TRBD1. Germline values: CDR1 SGHRS, CDR2 YFSETQ. This CDR3 spans 15 amino acids. The V segment lost 1 base and the J segment 11 bases; nucleotides outside the gene matches: 7. CDR3 coding DNA: TGCGCCAGCAGCTTGATGGGGGACAGGGCTTACGTCCTGACTTTC. This translates into CASSLMGDRAYVLTF.

The chain couples TRBV9 to TRBJ1-1; a weak D match, TRBD1 (5 bases). This CDR3 contains 11 residues. Trimming stripped 3 bases from V and 10 bases from J, with 10 bases between. Per the germline V gene, CDR1 is SGDLS and CDR2 is YYNGEE. This CDR3 is CASSAAGGAFF. CDR3 sequence (DNA): TGTGCCAGCAGCGCCGCGGGGGGAGCTTTCTTT.

The genes are TRBV21-1 and TRBJ2-1; the D segment call TRBD2 is taken from the table without a DNA check. TRBV21-1 is shown as a pseudogene. The CDR3 runs to 22 residues. In DNA, the CDR3 is TGTGCCAGCGAATCCGGTAGGCCGGGACTAGCGGGAGGGAGAAGCTCCTACAATGAGCAGTTCTTC. Translating it yields CASESGRPGLAGGRSSYNEQFF.

This clone was picked up one time. The chain is built from TRBV2 and TRBJ2-5, with 10 bases that match TRBD1. This CDR3 has 16 residues. Trimming at V came to 8 bases and at J to 5 bases, leaving 14 bases not matched to a gene. The germline V gene has CDR1 SNHLY and CDR2 FYNNEI. The CDR3: CASEYPGTGAAETQYF. The CDR3 region has the DNA TGTGCCAGCGAGTACCCCGGGACAGGGGCCGCGGAGACCCAGTACTTC.

The chain uses TRBV30 and TRBJ1-2, with a possible D match to TRBD1 (6 bases). V was trimmed by 2 bases and J by 8 bases, leaving 9 bases between them. The CDR3 totals 11 residues. Germline loops: CDR1 GTSNPN, CDR2 SVGIG (reference sequence). The CDR3 here is CAWSNRAGYTF. The CDR3 nucleotides read TGTGCCTGGAGTAACAGGGCCGGCTACACCTTC.

In its sample, this clone was seen once. This rearrangement joins TRBV27 to TRBJ2-7; TRBD2 matches at 7 bases. V was clipped by 2 bases and J by 2 bases; unmatched bases: 6. Germline V gives CDR1 MNHEY, CDR2 SMNVEV (reference sequence). The CDR3 runs 15 residues. CDR3 sequence: CASSLRAGSTYEQYF. In DNA form, the CDR3 reads TGTGCCAGCAGTTTAAGAGCGGGATCAACCTACGAGCAGTACTTC.

J is TRBJ2-1 and V is TRBV2; 10 bases align to TRBD1. With 7 bases clipped from V and 4 bases from J, the junction kept 4 bases outside the gene matches. CDR1 and CDR2 (germline): SNHLY, FYNNEI. CDR3 length equals 14 residues. The CDR3 here is CASTPGQGYNEQFF. The CDR3 DNA sequence: TGTGCCAGCACCCCGGGACAGGGGTACAATGAGCAGTTCTTC.

This chain links TRBV6-4 with TRBJ2-3; TRBD1 matches 10 bases. CDR1 and CDR2 (germline): MRHNA, SNTAGT. This CDR3 spans 14 amino acids. V shed 10 bases and J 6 bases; nucleotides not matched to a gene: 10. The CDR3 region is CATSGTGVSDTQYF. Written as DNA, the CDR3 is TGTGCCACCTCCGGGACAGGGGTTAGTGATACGCAGTATTTT.

In this sample, this clone turned up a few times. The CDR3 loop reads CASSEAGNQPQHF. CDR3 coding DNA: TGTGCCAGCAGTGAAGCAGGGAATCAGCCCCAGCATTTT. The gene calls are TRBV6-4 and TRBJ1-5, with a possible D match to TRBD1 (5 bases). In germline, CDR1 is MRHNA, CDR2 SNTAGT. This CDR3 has 13 amino acids. V shed 3 bases and J shed 4 bases, with 7 bases lying between them.

This clone was seen only once. CDR3 coding DNA: TGTGCCAGCAGCTTTCGGACAAAGAATGATGAAAAACTGTTTTTT. Translation gives CASSFRTKNDEKLFF. V usage is TRBV11-3 and J usage is TRBJ1-4; weak D call: TRBD1 (5 bases). Germline V gives CDR1 SGHNT, CDR2 YENEEA. Trimming pared 3 bases from V and 6 bases from J, leaving 14 bases between. This CDR3 region has 15 residues. Full variable domain (rest looked up from reference TRBV11-3 and TRBJ1-4): EAGVVQSPRYKIIEKKQPVAFWCNPISGHNTLYWYLQNLGQGPELLIRYENEEAVDDSQLPKDRFSAERLKGVDSTLKIQPAELGDSAVYLCASSFRTKNDEKLFFGSGTQLSVL.

V and J are TRBV7-9 and TRBJ2-2, with TRBD1 identical over 10 bases. CDR1 and CDR2 from the germline V gene are SEHNR and FQNEAQ (reference sequence). The ends lost 6 bases at V and 5 bases at J; junction bases unmatched: 6. There are 15 residues in the CDR3. CDR3: CASRQTGGETGELFF. The CDR3 nucleotides read TGTGCCAGCAGGCAGACAGGGGGCGAGACCGGGGAGCTGTTTTTT.

The chain employs TRBV13 and TRBJ2-1; tentatively, D is TRBD2 (6 bases). Deletions cut 4 bases from V and 7 bases from J, with 17 bases between. Germline lookup yields CDR1 PRHDT and CDR2 FYEKMQ (reference sequence). The CDR3 is 15 residues long. The CDR3 sequence is CASSSPSDNRNEQFF. Here the CDR3 DNA reads TGTGCCAGCAGCTCCCCTAGCGACAATCGGAATGAGCAGTTCTTC.

V gene TRBV6-1 combines with J gene TRBJ1-2; tentative D call: TRBD1 (6 bases). The CDR3 length is 15 residues. Germline values: CDR1 MNHNS, CDR2 SASEGT. Trimming removed 0 bases from V and 4 bases from J, with 12 bases in between. CDR3 sequence: CASSEAENRVYGYTF. In DNA form, the CDR3 reads TGTGCCAGCAGTGAAGCTGAGAACAGGGTCTATGGCTACACCTTC.

V usage is TRBV7-2 and J usage is TRBJ2-7; 8 nucleotides agree with TRBD2. The CDR3 is 15 amino acids. Germline trimming cut 1 base from V and 3 bases from J; bases unmatched to any gene: 5. Per germline, CDR1 SGHTA and CDR2 FQGNSA. DNA of the CDR3: TGTGCCAGCAGCTTAGACCCTAGCGGGTTCTACGAGCAGTACTTC. Translated: CASSLDPSGFYEQYF.

The genes are TRBV10-3 and TRBJ1-3; perhaps TRBD1 as D (6 bases). V lost 3 bases and J 0 bases, leaving 15 bases between the germline ends. In germline, CDR1 is ENHRY, CDR2 SYGVKD. This CDR3 is 17 amino acids long. CDR3 nucleotide sequence: TGTGCCATCAGTGATTTCGCCCCGGGACACTCTGGAAACACCATATATTTT. Amino acids: CAISDFAPGHSGNTIYF.

In this sample, this clone turned up a few times. This CDR3 is also generated by other DNA sequences in the sample. This chain uses TRBV19 with TRBJ1-1; D gene unclear. The germline V and J ends were trimmed by 3 bases and 1 base, with 6 bases remaining between them. The CDR3 extends over 13 amino acids. CDR1 and CDR2 from the germline V gene are LNHDA and SQIVND (reference sequence). In nucleotides, the CDR3 is TGTGCCAGTAGTATTCGGGGGAACACTGAAGCTTTCTTT. Protein product: CASSIRGNTEAFF.

This clone was seen a handful of times. The chain employs TRBV6-5 and TRBJ2-7; 14 bases are shared with TRBD2. This CDR3 is built from 15 residues. Germline values: CDR1 MNHEY, CDR2 SVGAGI. J was trimmed by 5 bases and V by 4 bases; bases with no gene match: 4. The CDR3 sequence: CASSSTSGRAHEQYF. In DNA, the CDR3 is TGTGCCAGCAGTTCGACTAGCGGGAGGGCCCACGAGCAGTACTTC.

V gene TRBV2 combines with J gene TRBJ2-1, with 10 bases aligning to TRBD1. CDR1 is SNHLY, CDR2 FYNNEI, per germline. The length of the CDR3 is 15 residues. Germline trimming cut 5 bases from V and 8 bases from J; bases unmatched to any gene: 9. CDR3 coding DNA: TGTGCCAGCAGTCGCCGGGACAGGGGCGGGTATGAGCAGTTCTTC. It codes for CASSRRDRGGYEQFF.

J is TRBJ2-7 and V is TRBV7-9, with 7 bases matching TRBD1. V lost 6 bases and J lost 2; bases outside the gene matches: 22. Germline CDR1 and CDR2: SEHNR and FQNEAQ (reference sequence). CDR3 size: 19 residues. CDR3 DNA: TGTGCCAGCAGTTCCCCCCTACACCAGGAGACAGGGAATCCCTACGAGCAGTACTTC. Its protein product is CASSSPLHQETGNPYEQYF.

CDR3 sequence reads: CASSTSSGGELFF. In DNA form, the CDR3 reads TGTGCCAGCAGCACTAGTTCAGGCGGGGAGCTGTTTTTT. This rearrangement joins TRBV7-3 to TRBJ2-2, with D perhaps matching TRBD2 (5 bases). CDR1 SGHTA and CDR2 FQGTGA come from the germline V gene. V dropped 5 bases and J dropped 7 bases, with 11 bases sitting between them. This CDR3 has 13 amino acids.

The chain is built from TRBV5-8 and TRBJ1-3, with D perhaps TRBD1 (5 bases). CDR1 is SGHTS and CDR2 is YDEGEE in the germline V gene. V was clipped by 4 bases and J by 3 bases, with 17 bases between them. This CDR3 is 16 amino acids long. CDR3 nucleotides: TGTGCCAGCAGCCCGAGGATAGGGGAAGGTGGAAACACCATATATTTT. It is translated as CASSPRIGEGGNTIYF.

V usage is TRBV5-4 and J usage is TRBJ2-5; no clear D. Trimming left V 5 bases short and J 3 bases short, with 14 bases between. Germline CDR1 reads SGHNT; CDR2 reads YYREEE (reference sequence). The CDR3 sequence is 14 residues long. CDR3 protein: CASRSKWREETQYF. The CDR3 DNA reads as TGTGCCAGCAGATCCAAGTGGAGAGAAGAGACCCAGTACTTC.

The CDR3, as DNA: TGTGCCAGTAGTGCCTGGACTGCAACTAATGAAAAACTGTTTTTT. Its translation: CASSAWTATNEKLFF. The chain recombines TRBV19 with TRBJ1-4, with no clear D. The CDR3 is 15 residues long. Trimming shortened V by 5 bases and J by 0 bases, and 10 bases separated the two germline ends. Germline V gives CDR1 LNHDA, CDR2 SQIVND (reference sequence).

This chain connects TRBV5-1 to TRBJ1-1; D is unclear. This CDR3 spans 15 amino acids. The germline CDR1 and CDR2 sequences are SGHRS and YFSETQ. The V end was cut by 4 bases, the J end by 5 bases, with 18 bases between. The CDR3 region is CASSGLPGSDTEAFF. The CDR3 nucleotides are TGCGCCAGCAGCGGACTCCCGGGCTCGGATACTGAAGCTTTCTTT.

The V call is TRBV29-1, the J call TRBJ1-5, with 7 bases that match TRBD1. The CDR3 sequence is 14 residues long. Per germline, CDR1 SQVTM and CDR2 ANQGSEA. With 6 bases clipped from V and 6 bases from J, the junction kept 11 bases outside the gene matches. CDR3 sequence (DNA): TGCAGCGTGGGCGAGACAGGGCCGTTTCAGCCCCAGCATTTT. It encodes CSVGETGPFQPQHF.

This clone came up a few times. This rearrangement joins TRBV7-2 to TRBJ2-7; possibly TRBD1 for D (5 bases). This CDR3 is built from 14 residues. V lost 5 bases and J 3 bases, leaving 14 bases between the germline ends. The V gene's germline CDR1 is SGHTA and CDR2 FQGNSA. The CDR3: CASSVWFDSYEQYF. CDR3 DNA sequence: TGTGCCAGCAGCGTTTGGTTTGACAGCTACGAGCAGTACTTC.

V is TRBV6-1 and J is TRBJ1-2, with a possible D match to TRBD1 (5 bases). Trimming took off 7 bases at V and 5 bases at J, with 17 bases between the two ends. Germline V gives CDR1 MNHNS, CDR2 SASEGT. The CDR3 length is 14 residues. This CDR3 reads CASNLIKGQYGYTF. DNA of the CDR3: TGTGCCAGCAATCTTATTAAGGGGCAGTATGGCTACACCTTC.

The V call is TRBV15, the J call TRBJ2-3, with 7 bases matching TRBD2. Germline CDR1 reads LNHNV; CDR2 reads YYDKDF (reference sequence). The CDR3 spans 15 residues. Trimming at V came to 2 bases and at J to 2 bases, leaving 4 bases not matched to a gene. CDR3 in DNA: TGTGCCACCAGCAGACAAAGCGGGGCCACAGATACGCAGTATTTT. Amino acid sequence: CATSRQSGATDTQYF.

The chain employs TRBV5-1 and TRBJ1-1; the D is unclear. V was clipped by 2 bases and J by 1 base, with 9 bases between them. The CDR3 consists of 14 residues. The germline V gene encodes CDR1 SGHRS and CDR2 YFSETQ. The CDR3 DNA is TGCGCCAGCAGCTTAGGGAGTCGGAACACTGAAGCTTTCTTT. Encoded protein: CASSLGSRNTEAFF.

This clone is a singleton in its sample. The chain couples TRBV6-5 to TRBJ2-5; 8 positions match TRBD2. V lost 6 bases and J lost 5; bases outside the gene matches: 11. The CDR3 length is 15 residues. CDR1 and CDR2 from the germline V gene are MNHEY and SVGAGI. CDR3 coding DNA: TGTGCCAGCAGCCGTCGCGGGGGGCCTCCTGAGACCCAGTACTTC. Its translation: CASSRRGGPPETQYF.